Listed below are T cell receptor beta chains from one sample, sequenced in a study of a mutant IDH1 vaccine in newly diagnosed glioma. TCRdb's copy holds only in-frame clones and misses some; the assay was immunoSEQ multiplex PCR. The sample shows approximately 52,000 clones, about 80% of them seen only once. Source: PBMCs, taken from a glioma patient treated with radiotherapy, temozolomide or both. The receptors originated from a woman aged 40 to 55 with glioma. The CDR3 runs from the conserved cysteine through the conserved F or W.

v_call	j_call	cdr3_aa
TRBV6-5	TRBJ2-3	CASNSGGTQYF
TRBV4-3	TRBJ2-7	CASSQGTRGGLTDEQYF
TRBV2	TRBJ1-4	CASQERDEDEKLFF
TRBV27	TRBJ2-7	CASSLWGGVDPYEQYF
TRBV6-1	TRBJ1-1	CASSRGQGYTEAFF
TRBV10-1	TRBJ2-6	CASTDVGRGLGGANVLTF
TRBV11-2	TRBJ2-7	CASTLSSYEQYF
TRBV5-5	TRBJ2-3	CASSLASMMGQGPDTQYF
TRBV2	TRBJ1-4	CASSGDGPGEKLFF
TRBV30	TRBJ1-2	CAWSVLGRNYGYTF
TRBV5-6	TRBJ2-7	CASSRVQGPEYF
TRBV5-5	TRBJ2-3	CASSLASGLTYGDTQYF
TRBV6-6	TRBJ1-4	CASSSTGGRNEKLFF
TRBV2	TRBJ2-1	CASRPQLAGGSYNEQFF
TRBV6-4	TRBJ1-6	CASSADRNSPLHF
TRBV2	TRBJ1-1	CASSKDRGGLEAFF